This T cell receptor beta chain was captured by sequencing in a study of blood T cell repertoires in COVID-19 (dated by TCRdb to the early 2020s). For context, the study as a whole: Samples from collaborators originated in the United States, Italy and Spain and spanned both the acute and convalescent phases of COVID-19. The sample metadata nearly always contained a de-identified subject ID, COVID-19 status, age in years and sex. The material from the prospective study consisted of cDNA or gDNA derived from T cells, B-cell-depleted T cells, or PBMCs. The samples were drawn from the first 160 participants of the ongoing ImmuneRACE study and from some 1,300 subjects provided by 6 global collaborators. Where HLA class I and class II types were available, the types were taken from metadata supplied by the sample provider, not from assay-based typing. Subjects who had been exposed to COVID-19, were actively infected with it, or had recovered from it provided the deeply sampled blood TCRbeta repertoires that made up the dataset. The repertoires were made available in a free public database intended to serve as a resource for research on the immune response to SARS-CoV-2. The study at large found these results: The amount of clinical and demographic metadata varied by source and participant and was provided uncurated.

Enrolling through a virtual design, the prospective study's participants ranged in age from roughly 18 to 89 years and lived across around 25 United States geographic areas. In the prospective study, participants were assigned to cohorts based on the clinical history participants reported in a screening survey and a study questionnaire. For ImmuneRACE Cohort 3, a participant was defined as recovered based on two consecutive negative NP/OP PCR tests, clearance by a healthcare professional, or resolution of symptoms. In the prospective study, mobile phlebotomists collected whole blood, serum and a nasopharyngeal or oropharyngeal swab from each participant. Additional blood draws and questionnaires over an approximately 2-month period could optionally be provided by prospective study participants. Blood samples from the prospective study were shipped frozen or at room temperature prior to DNA extraction.

As concerns this clone: The antigen it binds to is not known. No much larger clone is present one base from it, and per-base qualities are unavailable.

TCRbeta CDR3 regions were amplified from genomic DNA using the immunoSEQ Assay, a bias-controlled multiplex PCR. Per the original workflow: The number of nucleated cells in each sample was estimated by amplification of reference gene primers within the assay. Sequence reads were collapsed and filtered to measure the absolute abundance of every unique TCRbeta CDR3 rearrangement. For each sample, productive Simpson clonality was calculated as the square root of Simpson's diversity index over productive rearrangements. The table comes from immuneACCESS by way of TCRdb, which keeps in-frame sequences with V and J called. Part of the clones is missing from these tables; in studies checked, under half for an unresolved V gene and the rest for unknown reasons. The D gene and trimming were derived from the DNA, and the V and J assignments and clone size from that table. The sample records 150,000 to 200,000 clones, more than 65% of which are singletons. 9.5% to 12% of the sample comes from the top ten.

V and J are truncated by 5 bases and 6 bases respectively, leaving an intervening sequence of 11 bases. The cysteine opens and the phenylalanine closes a CDR3 of 13 amino acids. Only the CDR3 DNA stays, 39 bases, in frame from base 1. CDR1 and CDR2, looked up from the germline V gene, are SGHRS and YFSETQ. The sequence joins TRBV5-1 to TRBJ1-4, with the D gene uncertain. Sequencing input: PBMCs or T cells enriched from blood (not recorded which). The TCR comes from a man between 50 and 59 years old who had recovered from COVID-19. CDR3 sequence: CASRSEGYEKLFF. The DNA sequence follows: TGCGCCAGCAGATCGGAGGGCTATGAAAAACTGTTTTTT.